What follows is one T cell receptor beta chain and its context. Its antigen remains unknown. The data stem from a study of T cells after yellow fever vaccination. Study-level points and caveats: Peaking faster, on day 5 versus 15, the secondary response was nonetheless weaker. Reappearance after the booster was seen for most primary-vaccination clones, at 95% to 97% CD4 and about 90% CD8.

Conversion of TCR transcripts into cDNA relied on 5'RACE template switching, which added a universal primer site and UMIs. One entry per CDR3 protein results from TCRdb running MiXCR on the 5' RACE reads. The sample yields just over 300,000 distinct CDR3 sequences, 3% to 4.5% seen once. The CDR3 runs to 13 residues. V shed 5 bases and J shed 7 bases, with 15 bases lying between them. From germline, CDR1 is DFQATT and CDR2 SNEGSKA (reference sequence). The chain is built from TRBV20-1 and TRBJ1-5; TRBD1 might be the D (5 bases). Specimen: PBMCs, collected on the day of the yellow fever booster vaccination. This clonotype originated in a man aged 18 to 29 who received the YFV17D yellow fever vaccine. CDR3 coding DNA: TGCAGTGCTCTCGGGACCGGGAGGCAGCCCCAGCATTTT. Translated: CSALGTGRQPQHF.